Below are 21 T cell receptor beta chains sequenced from a single sample in a study of CD8 T cells in Susac syndrome. When the RNA was reverse transcribed, random hexamers were used with an input of 0.5 to 1 ug. TCRdb re-derived calls from the immunoSEQ multiplex PCR reads in MiXCR, one entry per CDR3 protein. This table holds more than 200,000 distinct CDR3 sequences, 80% to 95% found once. The sample was CD8+ T cells from PBMCs. The receptors come from a human donor with multiple sclerosis.

A single count supports this clonotype. The chain employs TRBV19 and TRBJ1-2; the match to TRBD1 covers 8 bases. The CDR3 spans 12 residues. V lost 5 bases and J lost 8; bases outside the gene matches: 4. The V gene's germline CDR1 is LNHDA and CDR2 SQIVND (reference sequence). For the CDR3, the DNA is TGTGCCAGTAGTCCGTACAGGGGGGGCTACACCTTC. The encoded protein is CASSPYRGGYTF.

The chain has TRBV13 and TRBJ1-1; a possible D gene is TRBD1 (6 bases). The V gene lost 4 bases and the J gene lost 8 bases, with 11 bases spanning the gap. This CDR3 is built from 12 residues. Germline V gene sequence: CDR1 PRHDT, CDR2 FYEKMQ (reference sequence). The CDR3 is CASSSGDREAFF. The CDR3 nucleotides are TGTGCCAGCAGCTCTGGCGACAGGGAAGCTTTCTTT.

The chain employs TRBV7-9 and TRBJ1-2; D is possibly TRBD1 (6 bases). The V gene lost 3 bases and the J gene lost 2 bases, with 16 bases spanning the gap. This CDR3 contains 16 residues. Per germline, CDR1 SEHNR and CDR2 FQNEAQ (reference sequence). DNA of the CDR3: TGTGCCAGCAGCTTGGATTTAGGGGGTTTCAACTATGGCTACACCTTC. It codes for CASSLDLGGFNYGYTF.

The chain couples TRBV6-1 to TRBJ1-1; no reliable D call. The CDR3 is 13 residues long. V was pared by 1 base and J by 7 bases, with 10 bases between. Germline loops: CDR1 MNHNS, CDR2 SASEGT. In nucleotides, the CDR3 is TGTGCCAGCAGTGAAGTAGTACCGTTTGAAGCTTTCTTT. Protein: CASSEVVPFEAFF.

The chain couples TRBV5-1 to TRBJ1-2; 8 nucleotides match TRBD1. Trimming cost V 4 bases and J 6 bases; bases outside gene matches: 11. Germline CDR1 reads SGHRS; CDR2 reads YFSETQ. The CDR3 covers 15 residues. Here the CDR3 reads CASSPHPQGADGYTF. CDR3 sequence (DNA): TGCGCCAGCAGCCCACATCCCCAGGGGGCGGATGGCTACACCTTC.

This clonotype has a handful of counts. This rearrangement joins TRBV9 to TRBJ2-7; the match to TRBD1 covers 9 bases. V shed 5 bases, J shed 1 base, and the junction held 4 bases outside the gene matches. The germline V gene has CDR1 SGDLS and CDR2 YYNGEE. The CDR3 runs 14 residues. The CDR3 loop is CASSTGQGSYEQYF. In DNA form, the CDR3 reads TGTGCCAGCAGTACCGGACAGGGGTCCTACGAGCAGTACTTC. The full variable domain, in which reference TRBV9 and TRBJ2-7 provide the parts outside the CDR3, is DSGVTQTPKHLITATGQRVTLRCSPRSGDLSVYWYQQSLDQGLQFLIQYYNGEERAKGNILERFSAQQFPDLHSELNLSSLELGDSALYFCASSTGQGSYEQYFGPGTRLTVT.

This chain links TRBV4-1 with TRBJ1-1, with D unresolved. The CDR3 is 15 amino acids. V was cut by 0 bases and J by 6 bases, with 14 bases left in between. Germline V lookup: CDR1 MGHRA, CDR2 YSYEKL. The CDR3 DNA reads as TGCGCCAGCAGCCAAGATCGCGTCCAGGTCCCTGAAGCTTTCTTT. Amino acid sequence: CASSQDRVQVPEAFF.

J is TRBJ1-5 and V is TRBV27; D possibly corresponds to TRBD1 (5 bases). Per germline, CDR1 MNHEY and CDR2 SMNVEV (reference sequence). CDR3 length equals 14 residues. Trimming removed 3 bases at V and 1 base at J, with 7 bases between. The CDR3 nucleotides read TGTGCCAGCAGTTTGAGGGGAAGCAATCAGCCCCAGCATTTT. It translates to CASSLRGSNQPQHF.

The chain employs TRBV4-1 and TRBJ2-2; D possibly corresponds to TRBD1 (5 bases). The germline V gene encodes CDR1 MGHRA and CDR2 YSYEKL. Trimming pared 4 bases from V and 6 bases from J, leaving 15 bases between. This CDR3 region has 15 residues. This CDR3 is CASSLGVASPGELFF. The CDR3 nucleotides read TGCGCCAGCAGCCTAGGGGTCGCCTCACCCGGGGAGCTGTTTTTT.

This clonotype was counted a single time. The CDR3 DNA follows: TGTGCCAGCAGCCAAGATGTTAGGTCGACCACTGAAGCTTTCTTT. Encoded protein: CASSQDVRSTTEAFF. The rearrangement uses TRBV14 and TRBJ1-1; D is ambiguous. Germline values: CDR1 SGHDN, CDR2 FVKESK. CDR3 length: 15 amino acids. Trimming took off 0 bases at V and 4 bases at J, with 12 bases between the two ends. The variable domain in full, completed from reference TRBV14 and TRBJ1-1, reads EAGVTQFPSHSVIEKGQTVTLRCDPISGHDNLYWYRRVMGKEIKFLLHFVKESKQDESGMPNNRFLAERTGGTYSTLKVQPAELEDSGVYFCASSQDVRSTTEAFFGQGTRLTVV.

V usage is TRBV12-5 and J usage is TRBJ2-3; D gene uncertain. V gave up 5 bases and J gave up 6 bases, with 9 bases separating them. From germline, CDR1 is LGHNT and CDR2 FRNRAP. The CDR3 runs 12 residues. Here the CDR3 reads CASGPPLDTQYF. For the CDR3, the DNA is TGTGCTAGTGGTCCACCTTTGGATACGCAGTATTTT.

The V gene is TRBV2, the J gene TRBJ2-5, with 7 bases matching TRBD2. The DNA end favors TRBJ2-1, so the J call may be wrong. The CDR3 spans 14 residues. Germline V gene lookup returns CDR1 SNHLY and CDR2 FYNNEI. The CDR3 DNA follows: TGTGCCAGCAAGGAGCGGGATCTTAATTTGATCCAGTTCTTC. Protein: CASKERDLNLIQFF.

The chain employs TRBV7-9 and TRBJ2-3, with D unresolved. CDR1 and CDR2 (germline): SEHNR, FQNEAQ (reference sequence). CDR3 length: 12 amino acids. Trimming pared 4 bases from V and 5 bases from J, leaving 7 bases between. The CDR3 coding sequence is TGTGCCAGCAGCTCCCTAGGAGATACGCAGTATTTT. Amino acids: CASSSLGDTQYF.

The genes are TRBV23-1 and TRBJ1-5; the match to TRBD1 covers 7 bases. TRBV23-1 is recorded as an ORF, its role being uncertain. The junction had 13 bases not matched to a gene; V was cut back by 6 bases and J by 5 bases. CDR3 size: 16 residues. The CDR3 loop is CASSLKRDSLDQPQHF. CDR3 bases: TGCGCCAGCAGCCTGAAGCGGGACAGCCTAGATCAGCCCCAGCATTTT.

The gene calls are TRBV5-4 and TRBJ1-1, with 9 bases identical to TRBD1. Trimming at V came to 8 bases and at J to 3 bases, leaving 14 bases not matched to a gene. Germline V gene data show CDR1 as SGHNT and CDR2 as YYREEE (reference sequence). CDR3 length: 16 amino acids. CDR3 DNA: TGTGCCAGTAGGATGGACAGGGGCGAGGGGTACACTGAAGCTTTCTTT. Protein sequence: CASRMDRGEGYTEAFF.

The chain is built from TRBV15 and TRBJ1-4; D gene uncertain. The CDR3 runs to 15 residues. The germline CDR1 and CDR2 sequences are LNHNV and YYDKDF (reference sequence). V was clipped by 3 bases and J by 7 bases, with 15 bases between them. CDR3 amino acids: CATSSSRASSEKLFF. The CDR3 DNA follows: TGTGCCACCAGCAGTTCCCGGGCCAGCAGTGAAAAACTGTTTTTT.

The rearrangement joins TRBV5-1 to TRBJ2-3; 8 nucleotides match TRBD2. Germline values: CDR1 SGHRS, CDR2 YFSETQ. This CDR3 has 15 residues. V dropped 3 bases and J dropped 6; count of bases not matched to a gene: 9. The CDR3 is CASSSDGAGVDTQYF. The CDR3 coding sequence is TGCGCCAGCAGCTCGGATGGAGCGGGAGTGGATACGCAGTATTTT.

This clonotype was counted once. The chain is built from TRBV27 and TRBJ2-7; tentatively, D is TRBD2 (5 bases). This CDR3 has 14 residues. Germline V gene lookup returns CDR1 MNHEY and CDR2 SMNVEV (reference sequence). V was cut by 3 bases and J by 2 bases, with 11 bases left in between. The CDR3: CASSFGGIPYEQYF. DNA for the CDR3: TGTGCCAGCAGTTTCGGAGGTATCCCCTACGAGCAGTACTTC.

The chain couples TRBV30 to TRBJ2-7; 10 bases match TRBD2. CDR1 is GTSNPN and CDR2 is SVGIG in the germline V gene (reference sequence). The CDR3 is made up of 13 amino acids. The junction had 2 bases not matched to a gene; V was cut back by 0 bases and J by 6 bases. The CDR3 sequence: CAWSVLAGTEQYF. DNA for the CDR3: TGTGCCTGGAGTGTACTAGCGGGAACCGAGCAGTACTTC.

The chain uses TRBV3-1 and TRBJ1-1; D not certain. The CDR3 length is 16 residues. The V and J ends lost 4 bases and 6 bases respectively, with 21 bases between them. Germline CDR1 is LGHDT and CDR2 is YNNKEL (reference sequence). CDR3: CASSPFPLRLKAEAFF. The CDR3 DNA follows: TGTGCCAGCAGCCCCTTTCCTCTCAGGCTGAAGGCTGAAGCTTTCTTT.

A single count supports this clonotype. The chain combines TRBV6-1 with TRBJ1-1; 7 bases agree with TRBD1. The V segment lost 3 bases and the J segment 2 bases; nucleotides outside the gene matches: 6. There are 15 residues in the CDR3. Germline V gene lookup returns CDR1 MNHNS and CDR2 SASEGT. DNA of the CDR3: TGTGCCAGCAGTGAGACCGGGACAGCAAACACTGAAGCTTTCTTT. Translating it yields CASSETGTANTEAFF.